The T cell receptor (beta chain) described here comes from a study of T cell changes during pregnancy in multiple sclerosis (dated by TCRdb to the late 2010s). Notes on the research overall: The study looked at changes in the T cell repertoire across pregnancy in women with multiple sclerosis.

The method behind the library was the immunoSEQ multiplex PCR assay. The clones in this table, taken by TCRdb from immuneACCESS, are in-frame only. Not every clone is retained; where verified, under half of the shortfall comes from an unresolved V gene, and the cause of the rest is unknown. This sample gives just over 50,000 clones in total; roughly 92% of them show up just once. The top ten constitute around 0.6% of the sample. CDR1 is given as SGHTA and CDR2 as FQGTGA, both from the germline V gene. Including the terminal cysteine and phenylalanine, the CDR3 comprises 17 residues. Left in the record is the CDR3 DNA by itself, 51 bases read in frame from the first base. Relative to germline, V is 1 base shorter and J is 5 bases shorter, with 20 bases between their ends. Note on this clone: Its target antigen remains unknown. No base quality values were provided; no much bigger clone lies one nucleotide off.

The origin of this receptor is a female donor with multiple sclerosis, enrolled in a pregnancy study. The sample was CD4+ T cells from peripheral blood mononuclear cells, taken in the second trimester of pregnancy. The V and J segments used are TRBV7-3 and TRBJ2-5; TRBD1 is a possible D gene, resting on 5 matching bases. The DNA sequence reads TGTGCCAGCAGCTTAAGCCCACTTAGGGGTGTCGGGGAGACCCAGTACTTC. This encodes CASSLSPLRGVGETQYF.